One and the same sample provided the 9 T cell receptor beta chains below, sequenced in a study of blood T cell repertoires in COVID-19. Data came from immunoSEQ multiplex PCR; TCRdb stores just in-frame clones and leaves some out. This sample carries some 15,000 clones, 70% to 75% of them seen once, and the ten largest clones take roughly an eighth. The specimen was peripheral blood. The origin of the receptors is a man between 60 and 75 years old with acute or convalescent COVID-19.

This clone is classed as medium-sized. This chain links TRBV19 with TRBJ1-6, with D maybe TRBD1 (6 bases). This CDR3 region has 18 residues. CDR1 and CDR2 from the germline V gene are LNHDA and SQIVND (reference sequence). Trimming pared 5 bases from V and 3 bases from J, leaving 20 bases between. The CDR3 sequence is CASSGADRPEFYNSPLHF. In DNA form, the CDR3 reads TGTGCCAGTAGTGGAGCTGACAGGCCGGAATTCTATAATTCACCCCTCCACTTT.

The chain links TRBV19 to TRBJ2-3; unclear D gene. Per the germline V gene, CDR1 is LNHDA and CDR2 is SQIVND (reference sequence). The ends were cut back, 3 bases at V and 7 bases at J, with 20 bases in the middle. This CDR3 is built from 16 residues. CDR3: CASSIRTAGDGYTQYF. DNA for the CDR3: TGTGCCAGTAGTATTCGAACGGCAGGTGATGGGTATACGCAGTATTTT. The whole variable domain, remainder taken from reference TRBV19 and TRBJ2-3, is DGGITQSPKYLFRKEGQNVTLSCEQNLNHDAMYWYRQDPGQGLRLIYYSQIVNDFQKGDIAEGYSVSREKKESFPLTVTSAQKNPTAFYLCASSIRTAGDGYTQYFGPGTRLTVL.

The DNA for the CDR3 is TGTGCCAGCAGCCCTAAACGGCTAGCGGGGGGGCACAATGAGCAGTTCTTC. Translated, it gives CASSPKRLAGGHNEQFF. This chain links TRBV6-2 or TRBV6-3 with TRBJ2-1; 12 positions match TRBD2. The J segment lost 5 bases and the V segment lost 6 bases, leaving 11 bases of the junction unmatched. Per the germline V gene, CDR1 is MNHEY and CDR2 is SVGEGT. The CDR3 has 17 amino acids.

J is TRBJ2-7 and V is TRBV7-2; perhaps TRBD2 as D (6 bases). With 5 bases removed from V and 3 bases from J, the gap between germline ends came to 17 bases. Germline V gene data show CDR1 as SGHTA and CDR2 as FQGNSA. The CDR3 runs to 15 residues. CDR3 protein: CASSNGGKVVYEQYF. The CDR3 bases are TGTGCCAGCAGCAACGGAGGGAAGGTTGTCTACGAGCAGTACTTC.

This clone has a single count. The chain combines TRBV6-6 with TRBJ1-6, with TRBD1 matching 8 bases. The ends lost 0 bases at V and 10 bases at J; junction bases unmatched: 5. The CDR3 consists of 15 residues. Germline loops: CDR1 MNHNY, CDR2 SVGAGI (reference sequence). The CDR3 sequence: CASSYSGQGQSPLHF. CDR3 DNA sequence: TGTGCCAGCAGTTACTCAGGACAGGGTCAGTCACCCCTCCACTTT.

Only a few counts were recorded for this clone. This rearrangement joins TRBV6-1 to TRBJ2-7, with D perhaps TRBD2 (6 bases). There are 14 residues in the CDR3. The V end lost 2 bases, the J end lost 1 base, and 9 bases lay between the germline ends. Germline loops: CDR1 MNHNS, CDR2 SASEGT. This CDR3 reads CASSEWGDSYEQYF. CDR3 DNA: TGTGCCAGCAGTGAATGGGGGGATTCCTACGAGCAGTACTTC.

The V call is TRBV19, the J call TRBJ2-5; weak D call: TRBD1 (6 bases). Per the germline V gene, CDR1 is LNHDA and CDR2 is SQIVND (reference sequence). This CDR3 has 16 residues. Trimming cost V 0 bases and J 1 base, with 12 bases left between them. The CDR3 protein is CASSIDWTALQETQYF. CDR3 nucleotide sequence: TGTGCCAGTAGTATAGATTGGACAGCCCTCCAAGAGACCCAGTACTTC.

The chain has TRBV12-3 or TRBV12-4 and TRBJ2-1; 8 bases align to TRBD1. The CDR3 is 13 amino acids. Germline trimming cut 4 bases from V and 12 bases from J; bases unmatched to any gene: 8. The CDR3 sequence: CASSSMTGVGQFF. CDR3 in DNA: TGTGCCAGCAGTTCGATGACAGGGGTCGGGCAGTTCTTC.

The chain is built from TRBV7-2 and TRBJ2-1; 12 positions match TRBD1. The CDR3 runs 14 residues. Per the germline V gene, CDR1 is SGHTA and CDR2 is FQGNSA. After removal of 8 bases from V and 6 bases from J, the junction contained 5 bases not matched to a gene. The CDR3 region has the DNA TGTGCCAGCTGCCGGGACAGGGGGCTCAATGAGCAGTTCTTC. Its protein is CASCRDRGLNEQFF. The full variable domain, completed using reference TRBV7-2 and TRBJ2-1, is GAGVSQSPSNKVTEKGKDVELRCDPISGHTALYWYRQSLGQGLEFLIYFQGNSAPDKSGLPSDRFSAERTGGSVSTLTIQRTQQEDSAVYLCASCRDRGLNEQFFGPGTRLTVL.